This T cell receptor (beta chain) stems from a study of blood T cell repertoires in COVID-19. Study background: Samples of COVID-19 (acute and convalescent) were obtained from the United States, Italy and Spain. From T cells, B-cell-depleted T cells, or PBMCs came the material, which was cDNA or gDNA.

Per the study methods: Amplification from reference gene primers served as the basis for estimated nucleated cell counts. Data came from immunoSEQ multiplex PCR; TCRdb stores just in-frame clones and leaves some out. From that table come the V and J calls and clone size; the DNA was used to work out D and trimming. In the table there are approximately 150,000 clones, more than 75% of which are singletons. CDR1 SGHRS and CDR2 YFSETQ come from the germline V gene. CDR3 size: 16 residues. Trimming took 1 base from V and 0 from J, leaving 11 bases between them. The chain couples TRBV5-1 to TRBJ1-5, with D unresolved. This receptor was obtained from a man between 70 and 80 years old with active COVID-19. The sample taken for sequencing was peripheral blood. The CDR3 protein is CASSLRLLYSNQPQHF. Here the CDR3 DNA reads TGCGCCAGCAGCTTGCGACTCCTTTATAGCAATCAGCCCCAGCATTTT.